These 9 T cell receptor beta chains were sequenced from one sample in a study of cytomegalovirus exposure and HLA in healthy donors. The PCR made use of 60 Vbeta and 13 Jbeta primers. Method: immunoSEQ multiplex PCR; TCRdb's copy keeps in-frame clones and lacks some. The listing contains approximately 93,000 clones. Sequenced material: PBMCs. The receptors were gathered from a woman younger than 45 in good health and CMV-seronegative.

The rearrangement uses TRBV5-1 and TRBJ2-1, with 10 bases lining up with TRBD2. Germline lookup yields CDR1 SGHRS and CDR2 YFSETQ. The CDR3 runs to 15 residues. J lost 6 bases, V lost 8 bases, and 11 bases had no gene match. This CDR3 reads CASKPGLASSNEQFF. CDR3 in DNA: TGCGCCAGTAAACCGGGACTAGCGTCTTCCAATGAGCAGTTCTTC.

The CDR3 loop reads CASSLYAISYEQYF. The CDR3 DNA reads as TGTGCCAGCAGCCTCTACGCCATCTCCTACGAGCAGTACTTC. This chain joins TRBV6-5 and TRBJ2-5, with D hard to call. The J call may not be correct, given that the DNA end is closer to TRBJ2-7. CDR1 MNHEY and CDR2 SVGAGI come from the germline V gene. This CDR3 is built from 14 residues.

This chain links TRBV7-6 with TRBJ2-7; TRBD1 agrees at 9 bases. Trimming removed 1 base from V and 2 bases from J; junction bases left unmatched: 6. CDR1 is SGHVS, CDR2 FNYEAQ, per germline. The CDR3 consists of 16 residues. CDR3 in amino acids: CASSLETGGAPYEQYF. CDR3 bases: TGTGCCAGCAGCTTAGAGACAGGGGGGGCACCCTACGAGCAGTACTTC.

The V and J genes are TRBV4-1 and TRBJ2-7, with TRBD2 as a possible D gene (5 bases). Germline values: CDR1 MGHRA, CDR2 YSYEKL. CDR3 length equals 16 residues. V lost 0 bases and J 4 bases, leaving 16 bases between the germline ends. The CDR3 spells CASSQDYPSGSYEQYF. CDR3 in DNA: TGCGCCAGCAGCCAAGATTATCCCAGCGGTAGTTACGAGCAGTACTTC.

This chain links TRBV7-3 with TRBJ2-3; TRBD2 might be the D (6 bases). Trimming took off 5 bases at V and 2 bases at J, with 17 bases between the two ends. This CDR3 is built from 16 residues. Germline V CDR1 and CDR2: SGHTA, FQGTGA. CDR3 sequence: CASSRHGGTNTDTQYF. As DNA, the CDR3 is TGTGCCAGCAGCCGCCACGGCGGGACGAACACAGATACGCAGTATTTT.

The chain combines TRBV5-1 with TRBJ1-1, with 8 bases aligning to TRBD1. The CDR3 is 15 amino acids. The V segment lost 3 bases and the J segment 0 bases; nucleotides outside the gene matches: 4. CDR1 SGHRS and CDR2 YFSETQ come from the germline V gene. CDR3 DNA: TGCGCCAGCAGCTGGACAGGGAACATGAACACTGAAGCTTTCTTT. Residues: CASSWTGNMNTEAFF.

This chain links TRBV4-1 with TRBJ1-2, with 7 bases lining up with TRBD1. The CDR3 spans 17 residues. Germline assignment: CDR1 MGHRA and CDR2 YSYEKL. Trimming took 0 bases from V and 2 from J; bases not matched to a gene: 9. Written as DNA, the CDR3 is TGCGCCAGCAGCCAAGATCTTTCTGTACAGGGGAACTATGGCTACACCTTC. As protein: CASSQDLSVQGNYGYTF.

The chain has TRBV6-5 and TRBJ2-3; TRBD2 matches 10 bases. V was clipped by 5 bases and J by 1 base; unmatched bases: 3. This CDR3 comprises 15 residues. Germline V gives CDR1 MNHEY, CDR2 SVGAGI. Here the CDR3 DNA reads TGTGCCAGCAGTCCGCTAGCGGGAGGCACAGATACGCAGTATTTT. Encoded protein: CASSPLAGGTDTQYF.

V gene TRBV29-1 combines with J gene TRBJ2-1, with 9 bases matching TRBD2. The CDR3 spans 17 residues. J was trimmed by 5 bases and V by 1 base; bases with no gene match: 12. Per germline, CDR1 SQVTM and CDR2 ANQGSEA. The CDR3 DNA follows: TGCAGCGTTGAAGCCGTTATCGGTAGCGGGGGAAACAATGAGCAGTTCTTC. Its protein product is CSVEAVIGSGGNNEQFF.